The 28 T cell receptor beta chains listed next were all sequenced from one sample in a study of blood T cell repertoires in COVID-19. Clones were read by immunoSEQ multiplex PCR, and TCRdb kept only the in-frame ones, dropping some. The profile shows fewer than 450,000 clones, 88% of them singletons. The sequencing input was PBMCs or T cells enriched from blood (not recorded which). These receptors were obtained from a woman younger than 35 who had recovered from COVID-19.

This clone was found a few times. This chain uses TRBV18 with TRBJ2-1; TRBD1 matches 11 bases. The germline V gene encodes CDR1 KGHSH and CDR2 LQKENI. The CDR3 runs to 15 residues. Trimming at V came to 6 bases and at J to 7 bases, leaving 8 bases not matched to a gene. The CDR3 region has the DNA TGTGCCAGCTCCCAGGGACAGGGGGGAGTGAATGAGCAGTTCTTC. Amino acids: CASSQGQGGVNEQFF.

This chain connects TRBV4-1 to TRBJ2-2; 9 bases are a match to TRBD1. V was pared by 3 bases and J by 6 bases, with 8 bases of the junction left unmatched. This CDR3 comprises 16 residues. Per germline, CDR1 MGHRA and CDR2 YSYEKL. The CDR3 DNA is TGCGCCAGCAGCCAGGCACAGGGGGCGCTTCCCGGGGAGCTGTTTTTT. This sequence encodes CASSQAQGALPGELFF.

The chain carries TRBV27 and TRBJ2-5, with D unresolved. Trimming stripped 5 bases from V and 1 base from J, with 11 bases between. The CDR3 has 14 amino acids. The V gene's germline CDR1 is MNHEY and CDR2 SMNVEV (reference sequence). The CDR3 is CASSLTGIQETQYF. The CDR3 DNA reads TGTGCCAGCAGTCTAACCGGTATCCAAGAGACCCAGTACTTC.

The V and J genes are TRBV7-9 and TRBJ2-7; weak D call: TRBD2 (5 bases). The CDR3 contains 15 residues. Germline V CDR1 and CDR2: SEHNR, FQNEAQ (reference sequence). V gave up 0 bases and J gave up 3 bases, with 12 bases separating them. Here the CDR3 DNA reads TGTGCCAGCAGCTTAGCGAGGGATCTCCGCTACGAGCAGTACTTC. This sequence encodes CASSLARDLRYEQYF.

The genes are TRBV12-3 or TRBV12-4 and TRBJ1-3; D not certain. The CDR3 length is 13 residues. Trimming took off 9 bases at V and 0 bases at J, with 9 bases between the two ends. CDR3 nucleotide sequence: TGTGCCAGTCGGAGGGTCTCTGGAAACACCATATATTTT. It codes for CASRRVSGNTIYF.

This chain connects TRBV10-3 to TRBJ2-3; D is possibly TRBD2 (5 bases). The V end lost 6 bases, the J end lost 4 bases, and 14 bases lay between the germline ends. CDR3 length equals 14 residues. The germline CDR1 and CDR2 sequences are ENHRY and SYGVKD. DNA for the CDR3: TGTGCCATCAGCCCGCCCCGGGGATCAGATACGCAGTATTTT. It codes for CAISPPRGSDTQYF.

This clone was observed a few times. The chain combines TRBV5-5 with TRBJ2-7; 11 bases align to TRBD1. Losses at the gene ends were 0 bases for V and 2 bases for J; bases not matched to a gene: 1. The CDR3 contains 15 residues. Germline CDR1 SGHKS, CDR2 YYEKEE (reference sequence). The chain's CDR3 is CASSLGGQGAYEQYF. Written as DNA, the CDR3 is TGTGCCAGCAGCTTGGGGGGACAGGGGGCCTACGAGCAGTACTTC.

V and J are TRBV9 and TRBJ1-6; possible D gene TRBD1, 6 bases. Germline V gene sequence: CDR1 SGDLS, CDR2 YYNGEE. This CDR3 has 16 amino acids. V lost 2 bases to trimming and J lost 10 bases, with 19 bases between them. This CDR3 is CASSVPRDTVESPLHF. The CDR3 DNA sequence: TGTGCCAGCAGCGTCCCCCGGGACACGGTCGAATCACCCCTCCACTTT.

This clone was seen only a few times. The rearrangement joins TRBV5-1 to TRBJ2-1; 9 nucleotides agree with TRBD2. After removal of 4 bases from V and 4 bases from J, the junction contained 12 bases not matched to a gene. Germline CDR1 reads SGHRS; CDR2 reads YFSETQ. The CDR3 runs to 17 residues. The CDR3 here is CASSGGGSGGGYNEQFF. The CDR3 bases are TGCGCCAGCAGCGGCGGTGGTAGCGGGGGCGGTTACAATGAGCAGTTCTTC.

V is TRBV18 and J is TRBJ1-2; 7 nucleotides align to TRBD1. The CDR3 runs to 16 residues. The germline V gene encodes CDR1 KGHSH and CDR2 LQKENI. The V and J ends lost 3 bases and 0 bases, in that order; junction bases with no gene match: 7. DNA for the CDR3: TGTGCCAGCTCACCCTTGACAGGGAAATCTAACTATGGCTACACCTTC. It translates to CASSPLTGKSNYGYTF.

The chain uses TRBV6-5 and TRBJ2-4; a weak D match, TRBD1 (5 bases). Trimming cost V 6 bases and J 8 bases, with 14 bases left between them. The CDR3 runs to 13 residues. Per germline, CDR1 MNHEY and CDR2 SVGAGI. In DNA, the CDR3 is TGTGCCAGCAGCGACAGTAATTCGGACATTCAGTACTTC. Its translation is CASSDSNSDIQYF.

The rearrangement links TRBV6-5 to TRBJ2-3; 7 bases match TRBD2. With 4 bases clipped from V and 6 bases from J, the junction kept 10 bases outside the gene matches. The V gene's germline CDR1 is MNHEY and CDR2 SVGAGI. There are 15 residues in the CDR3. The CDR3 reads CASSSPGGAGDTQYF. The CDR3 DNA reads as TGTGCCAGCAGTTCTCCGGGGGGTGCGGGTGATACGCAGTATTTT.

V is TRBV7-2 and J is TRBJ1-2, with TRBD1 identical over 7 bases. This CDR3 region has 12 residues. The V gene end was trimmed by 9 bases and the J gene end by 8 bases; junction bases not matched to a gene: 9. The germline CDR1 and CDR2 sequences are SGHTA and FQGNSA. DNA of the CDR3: TGTGCCAGGGACAGGTTCTCAGCAGGCTACACCTTC. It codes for CARDRFSAGYTF.

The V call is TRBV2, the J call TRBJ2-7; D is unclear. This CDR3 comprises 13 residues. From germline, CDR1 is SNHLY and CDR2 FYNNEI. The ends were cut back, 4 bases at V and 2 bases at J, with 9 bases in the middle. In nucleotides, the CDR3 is TGTGCCAGCAGTGTTGACGGAGCCTACGAGCAGTACTTC. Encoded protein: CASSVDGAYEQYF.

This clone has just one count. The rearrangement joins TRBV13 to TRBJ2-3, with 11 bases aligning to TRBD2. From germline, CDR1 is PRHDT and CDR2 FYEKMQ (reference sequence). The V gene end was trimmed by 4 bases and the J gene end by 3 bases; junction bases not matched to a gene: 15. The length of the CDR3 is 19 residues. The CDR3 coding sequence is TGTGCCAGCAGCTCGACGACAGGCTTTATAGCGGGGGGGACAGATACGCAGTATTTT. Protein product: CASSSTTGFIAGGTDTQYF.

The CDR3 loop is CASSPGQMNTEAFF. The CDR3 DNA follows: TGTGCCAGCAGCCCCGGACAGATGAACACTGAAGCTTTCTTT. V gene TRBV5-4 combines with J gene TRBJ1-1; D perhaps matches TRBD1 (6 bases). This CDR3 comprises 14 residues. V lost 4 bases and J lost 0, with 10 bases in between. The germline V gene encodes CDR1 SGHNT and CDR2 YYREEE (reference sequence).

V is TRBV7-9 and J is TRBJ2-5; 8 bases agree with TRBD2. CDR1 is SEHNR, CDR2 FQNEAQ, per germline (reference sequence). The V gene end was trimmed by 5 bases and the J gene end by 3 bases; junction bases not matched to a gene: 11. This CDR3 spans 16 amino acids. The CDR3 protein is CASSTFGAGEKETQYF. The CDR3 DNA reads TGTGCCAGCAGCACCTTTGGAGCGGGGGAAAAAGAGACCCAGTACTTC.

The DNA of the CDR3 is TGTGCCAGCAGTTTCTACCCCCCTAGCGGGGAAGAGACCCAGTACTTC. Translating gives CASSFYPPSGEETQYF. This sequence joins TRBV28 and TRBJ2-5, with TRBD2 matching over 9 bases. The CDR3 runs to 16 residues. Unmatched junction bases numbered 8, after V lost 3 bases and J lost 3 bases. Germline V gives CDR1 MDHEN, CDR2 SYDVKM.

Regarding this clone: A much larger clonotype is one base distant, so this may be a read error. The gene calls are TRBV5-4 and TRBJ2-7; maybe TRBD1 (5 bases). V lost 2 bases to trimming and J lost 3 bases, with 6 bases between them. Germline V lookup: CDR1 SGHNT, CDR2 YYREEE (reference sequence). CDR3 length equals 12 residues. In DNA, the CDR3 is TGTGCCAGCAGCTTAACAGGCTACGAGCAGTACTTC. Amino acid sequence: CASSLTGYEQYF.

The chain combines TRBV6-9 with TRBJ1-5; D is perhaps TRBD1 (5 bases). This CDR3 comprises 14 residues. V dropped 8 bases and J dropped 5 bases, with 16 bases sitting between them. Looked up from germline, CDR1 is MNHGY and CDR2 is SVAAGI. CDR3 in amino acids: CASCHRGVHQPQHF. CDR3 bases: TGTGCCAGCTGTCATAGGGGCGTTCATCAGCCCCAGCATTTT.

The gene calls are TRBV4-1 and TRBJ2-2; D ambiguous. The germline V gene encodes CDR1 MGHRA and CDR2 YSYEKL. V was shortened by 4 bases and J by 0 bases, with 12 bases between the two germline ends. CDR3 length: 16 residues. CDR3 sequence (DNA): TGCGCCAGCAGCCCACGGTTCCGATCGAACACCGGGGAGCTGTTTTTT. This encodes CASSPRFRSNTGELFF.

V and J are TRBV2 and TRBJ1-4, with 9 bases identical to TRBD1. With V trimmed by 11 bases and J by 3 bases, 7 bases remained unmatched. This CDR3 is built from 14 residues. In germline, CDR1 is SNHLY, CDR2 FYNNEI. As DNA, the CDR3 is TGTGCCGGCACAGGGGGCGCTGCTAATGAAAAACTGTTTTTT. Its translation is CAGTGGAANEKLFF.

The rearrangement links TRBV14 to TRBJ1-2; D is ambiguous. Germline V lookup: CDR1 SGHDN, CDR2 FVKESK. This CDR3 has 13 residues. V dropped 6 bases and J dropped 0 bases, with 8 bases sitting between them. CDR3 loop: CASSGRSNYGYTF. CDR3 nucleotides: TGTGCCAGCAGTGGCAGGTCTAACTATGGCTACACCTTC.

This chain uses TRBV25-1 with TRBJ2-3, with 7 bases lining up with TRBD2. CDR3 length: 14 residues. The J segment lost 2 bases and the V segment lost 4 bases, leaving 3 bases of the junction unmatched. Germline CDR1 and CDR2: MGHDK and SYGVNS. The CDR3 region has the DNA TGTGCCAGCAGTGTGGGGGGGGACACAGATACGCAGTATTTT. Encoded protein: CASSVGGDTDTQYF. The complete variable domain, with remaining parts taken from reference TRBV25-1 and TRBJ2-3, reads EADIYQTPRYLVIGTGKKITLECSQTMGHDKMYWYQQDPGMELHLIHYSYGVNSTEKGDLSSESTVSRIRTEHFPLTLESARPSHTSQYLCASSVGGDTDTQYFGPGTRLTVL.

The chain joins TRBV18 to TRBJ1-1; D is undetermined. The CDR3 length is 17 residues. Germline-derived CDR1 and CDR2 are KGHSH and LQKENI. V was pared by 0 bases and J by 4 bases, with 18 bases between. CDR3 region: CASSPPFTLGFVTEAFF. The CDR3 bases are TGTGCCAGCTCACCACCGTTTACGTTGGGCTTCGTCACTGAAGCTTTCTTT.

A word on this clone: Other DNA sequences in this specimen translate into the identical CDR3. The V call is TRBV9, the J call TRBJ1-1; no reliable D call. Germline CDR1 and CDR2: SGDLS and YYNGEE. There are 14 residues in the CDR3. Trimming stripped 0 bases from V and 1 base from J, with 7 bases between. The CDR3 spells CASSVASENTEAFF. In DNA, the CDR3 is TGTGCCAGCAGCGTAGCGAGTGAGAACACTGAAGCTTTCTTT.

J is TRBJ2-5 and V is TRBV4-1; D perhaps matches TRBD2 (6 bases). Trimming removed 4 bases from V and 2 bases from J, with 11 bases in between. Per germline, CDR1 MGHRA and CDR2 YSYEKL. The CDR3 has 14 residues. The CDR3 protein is CASSLSGPQETQYF. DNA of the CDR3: TGCGCCAGCAGCCTGAGCGGGCCTCAAGAGACCCAGTACTTC.

This CDR3 is CASSSRQGNSPLHF. The CDR3 DNA reads as TGTGCCAGTAGTTCCAGGCAGGGGAATTCACCCCTCCACTTT. The chain is built from TRBV19 and TRBJ1-6; maybe TRBD1 (6 bases). This CDR3 region has 14 residues. CDR1 and CDR2 from the germline V gene are LNHDA and SQIVND (reference sequence). Trimming took off 5 bases at V and 7 bases at J, with 12 bases between the two ends.